This T cell receptor beta chain was sequenced during a study of graft-versus-host responses after intestinal transplantation. Using immunoSEQ multiplex PCR, the repertoire was profiled, and TCRdb retains in-frame clones only, with some absent. The sample records about 120,000 clones, approximately 95% being singletons. Note on this clone: What it recognizes is unknown.

The J segment lost 5 bases and the V segment lost 5 bases, leaving 2 bases of the junction unmatched. The CDR3 consists of 12 residues. CDR1 is SEHNR, CDR2 FQNEAQ, per germline (reference sequence). The receptor was derived from a human donor who received an intestinal transplant. The material was unstimulated CD8+ T cells sorted from spleen or lymph node cells, obtained before intestinal transplant. This chain joins TRBV7-9 and TRBJ2-7; TRBD1 matches at 8 bases. CDR3 residues: CASSGQGDEQYF. The CDR3 DNA is TGTGCCAGCAGCGGACAGGGAGACGAGCAGTACTTC.